Each of the 15 T cell receptor beta chains below was sequenced from the same sample in a study of T cell clonotyping in hematopoietic cell transplantation (dated by TCRdb to the early 2020s). The method behind the library was the immunoSEQ multiplex PCR assay. TCRdb carries this immuneACCESS record with in-frame sequences only. Its versions omit some clonotypes, under half of them owing to an unresolved V gene in the studies checked, with the rest unexplained. The sample table contains 6,000 to 8,000 clones; only one count was recorded for about 88% of them. In total, the top ten clones hold 6% to 8.5% of the sample. The sample's time point label, in plain terms: recipient sample about 28 days before transplant, after cytoreduction. This specimen consisted of peripheral blood mononuclear cells, obtained before stem cell transplant. The receptors here all came from a man between 60 and 75 years old with acute myeloid leukemia. Some clones in this sample may be carry-over from other donors' samples.

This chain links TRBV11-2 with TRBJ1-3, with D unresolved. Germline-derived CDR1 and CDR2 are SGHAT and FQNNGV. The CDR3 runs to 16 residues. The ends were cut back, 1 base at V and 2 bases at J, with 12 bases in the middle. This CDR3 reads CASSLVGAGPGNTIYF. CDR3 in DNA: TGTGCCAGCAGCTTAGTGGGAGCAGGCCCTGGAAACACCATATATTTT.

The genes are TRBV11-1 and TRBJ2-1, with 11 bases fitting TRBD1. This CDR3 comprises 16 residues. Germline V CDR1 and CDR2: SGHAT, FQDESV (reference sequence). Unmatched junction bases numbered 2, after V lost 3 bases and J lost 1 base. The CDR3: CASSFGDRGSYNEQFF. CDR3 bases: TGTGCCAGCAGCTTTGGGGACAGGGGGTCCTACAATGAGCAGTTCTTC.

The chain has TRBV2 and TRBJ1-1; D is ambiguous. V was shortened by 4 bases and J by 0 bases, with 6 bases between the two germline ends. The CDR3 totals 13 residues. Germline CDR1 is SNHLY and CDR2 is FYNNEI. CDR3 region: CASSGILNTEAFF. CDR3 nucleotides: TGTGCCAGCAGTGGCATCTTGAACACTGAAGCTTTCTTT.

This clone was seen once. The chain uses TRBV5-4 and TRBJ1-1, with D tentatively TRBD1 (5 bases). Trimming took off 1 base at V and 1 base at J, with 8 bases between the two ends. There are 14 residues in the CDR3. The V gene's germline CDR1 is SGHNT and CDR2 YYREEE (reference sequence). The DNA of the CDR3 is TGTGCCAGCAGCTTGAGGCAGGGGAACACTGAAGCTTTCTTT. It yields the protein CASSLRQGNTEAFF. Looking up the rest from reference TRBV5-4 and TRBJ1-1 gives the full variable domain: ETGVTQSPTHLIKTRGQQVTLRCSSQSGHNTVSWYQQALGQGPQFIFQYYREEENGRGNFPPRFSGLQFPNYSSELNVNALELDDSALYLCASSLRQGNTEAFFGQGTRLTVV.

The chain couples TRBV4-1 to TRBJ2-7; 10 bases align to TRBD1. J was trimmed by 3 bases and V by 4 bases; bases with no gene match: 6. Per the germline V gene, CDR1 is MGHRA and CDR2 is YSYEKL. CDR3 length: 15 amino acids. In DNA, the CDR3 is TGCGCCAGCAGCCGAGACAGGGGGCGAAGCTACGAGCAGTACTTC. Protein product: CASSRDRGRSYEQYF.

This chain connects TRBV4-2 to TRBJ2-1; D gene unclear. Germline V gene sequence: CDR1 LGHNA, CDR2 YNFKEQ. Trimming took 4 bases from V and 9 from J, leaving 7 bases between them. The CDR3 runs to 11 residues. The CDR3 loop reads CASSRTGEQFF. In nucleotides, the CDR3 is TGTGCCAGCAGCCGAACTGGTGAGCAGTTCTTC.

The chain uses TRBV6-1 and TRBJ2-3, with D perhaps matching TRBD1 (5 bases). Germline lookup yields CDR1 MNHNS and CDR2 SASEGT. Trimming left V 6 bases short and J 1 base short, with 8 bases between. The CDR3 has 13 residues. The CDR3 nucleotides read TGTGCCAGCAGGGAGACAGGCACAGATACGCAGTATTTT. It encodes CASRETGTDTQYF.

This chain links TRBV6-6 with TRBJ1-2, with no clear D. The CDR3 runs to 15 residues. V was shortened by 2 bases and J by 0 bases, with 10 bases between the two germline ends. Germline assignment: CDR1 MNHNY and CDR2 SVGAGI (reference sequence). CDR3 sequence: CASSYQQDSNYGYTF. For the CDR3, the DNA is TGTGCCAGCAGTTACCAGCAGGACTCTAACTATGGCTACACCTTC.

The gene calls are TRBV7-8 and TRBJ1-5, with 8 bases that match TRBD1. Germline V gives CDR1 SGHVS, CDR2 FQNEAQ. CDR3 length: 15 amino acids. The ends lost 5 bases at V and 9 bases at J; junction bases unmatched: 12. Here the CDR3 DNA reads TGTGCCAGCAGCCTGGACGGGACAGGATACTGGCCCCAGCATTTT. Amino acids: CASSLDGTGYWPQHF.

The rearrangement joins TRBV5-1 to TRBJ1-3; D is perhaps TRBD1 (6 bases). V lost 5 bases, J lost 4 bases, and 10 bases lay in between. CDR3 length: 13 amino acids. CDR1 is SGHRS, CDR2 YFSETQ, per germline. CDR3 nucleotide sequence: TGCGCCAGCAGTCCAGGGGACGGAAACACCATATATTTT. Residues: CASSPGDGNTIYF.

The CDR3 DNA reads TGTGCCAGCAGTGACTCAGGGGGCTGGGGCACTGAAGCTTTCTTT. Protein: CASSDSGGWGTEAFF. V usage is TRBV28 and J usage is TRBJ1-1, with 8 bases lining up with TRBD1. Germline V gene lookup returns CDR1 MDHEN and CDR2 SYDVKM. The ends lost 5 bases at V and 4 bases at J; junction bases unmatched: 9. The CDR3 consists of 15 residues.

The chain employs TRBV5-1 and TRBJ2-5; 8 bases fit TRBD1. Germline CDR1 reads SGHRS; CDR2 reads YFSETQ. The CDR3 length is 14 residues. J lost 1 base, V lost 4 bases, and 3 bases had no gene match. CDR3: CASSLGQVQETQYF. In DNA, the CDR3 is TGCGCCAGCAGCCTGGGACAGGTCCAAGAGACCCAGTACTTC.

The chain joins TRBV5-1 to TRBJ2-7; D is tentatively TRBD1 or TRBD2 (5 bases each). The CDR3 runs to 16 residues. The ends were cut back, 4 bases at V and 3 bases at J, with 20 bases in the middle. Germline loops: CDR1 SGHRS, CDR2 YFSETQ. CDR3 sequence (DNA): TGCGCCAGCAGCCAAGGGACCACCCTGATAGACTACGAGCAGTACTTC. It encodes CASSQGTTLIDYEQYF.

The chain carries TRBV4-1 and TRBJ1-4; D is undetermined. The V gene lost 3 bases and the J gene lost 0 bases, with 8 bases spanning the gap. The CDR3 sequence is 15 residues long. Germline V CDR1 and CDR2: MGHRA, YSYEKL. In DNA, the CDR3 is TGCGCCAGCAGCCAGACACCCTCAACTAATGAAAAACTGTTTTTT. Translated: CASSQTPSTNEKLFF.

The chain carries TRBV5-1 and TRBJ1-2, with TRBD1 matching 8 bases. Germline V gene lookup returns CDR1 SGHRS and CDR2 YFSETQ. The J segment lost 4 bases and the V segment lost 4 bases, leaving 6 bases of the junction unmatched. The CDR3 runs 14 residues. This CDR3 is CASSPATGAYGYTF. CDR3 in DNA: TGCGCCAGCAGCCCCGCGACAGGGGCCTATGGCTACACCTTC. Looking up the rest from reference TRBV5-1 and TRBJ1-2 gives the full variable domain: KAGVTQTPRYLIKTRGQQVTLSCSPISGHRSVSWYQQTPGQGLQFLFEYFSETQRNKGNFPGRFSGRQFSNSRSEMNVSTLELGDSALYLCASSPATGAYGYTFGSGTRLTVV.